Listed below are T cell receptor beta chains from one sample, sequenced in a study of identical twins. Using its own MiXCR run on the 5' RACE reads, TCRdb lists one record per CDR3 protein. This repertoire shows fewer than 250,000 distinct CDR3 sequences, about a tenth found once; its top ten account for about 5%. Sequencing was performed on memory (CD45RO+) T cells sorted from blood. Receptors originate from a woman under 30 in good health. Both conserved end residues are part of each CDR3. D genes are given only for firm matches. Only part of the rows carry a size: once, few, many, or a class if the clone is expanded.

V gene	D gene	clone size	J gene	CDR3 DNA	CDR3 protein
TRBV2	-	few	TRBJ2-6	TGTGCCAGCACCCACGCTGGGGCCAACGTCCTGACTTTC	CASTHAGANVLTF
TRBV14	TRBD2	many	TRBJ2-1	TGTGCCAGCCGAGCGGGAGGGCCCTCCTACAATGAGCAGTTCTTC	CASRAGGPSYNEQFF
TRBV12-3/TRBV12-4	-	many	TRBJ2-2	TGTGCCAGCAGTTTGTCAGCGGATGCCGGCACCGGGGAGCTGTTTTTT	CASSLSADAGTGELFF
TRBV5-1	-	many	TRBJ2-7	TGCGCCAGCAGCTTGCAGGGGAACTACGAGCAGTACTTC	CASSLQGNYEQYF
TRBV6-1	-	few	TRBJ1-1	TGTGCCAGCAGCGAGGAATACGGGGTGGGCACTGAAGCTTTCTTT	CASSEEYGVGTEAFF
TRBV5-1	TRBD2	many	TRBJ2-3	TGCGCCAGCAGCTTTCAGCGGGGCGGCACAGATACGCAGTATTTT	CASSFQRGGTDTQYF
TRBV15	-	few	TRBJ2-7	TGTGCCACCAGCAGAGGACTCGCGGGACGACCCTACGAGCAGTACTTC	CATSRGLAGRPYEQYF
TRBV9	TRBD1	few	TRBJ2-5	TGTGCCAGCAGCACCCGGACAGGGAGAGAGACCCAGTACTTC	CASSTRTGRETQYF
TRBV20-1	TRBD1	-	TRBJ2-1	TGCAGTGCCGAGGGACAGCACTACAATGAGCAGTTCTTC	CSAEGQHYNEQFF
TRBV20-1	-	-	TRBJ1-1	TGCAGTGCTTTTGGGGCGCAGTCGAACACTGAAGCTTTCTTT	CSAFGAQSNTEAFF
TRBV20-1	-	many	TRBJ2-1	TGCAGTGCTGTCAGCTACAATGAGCAGTTCTTC	CSAVSYNEQFF
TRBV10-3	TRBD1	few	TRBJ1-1	TGTGCCATCAAAGACAGGGGGGGCGCTTTCTTT	CAIKDRGGAFF
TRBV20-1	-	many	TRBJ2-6	TGCAGTGCATATACGGGACTTCCTTCTGGGGCCAACGTCCTGACTTTC	CSAYTGLPSGANVLTF
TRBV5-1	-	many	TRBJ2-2	TGCGCCAGCAGCTTGGTTCAATCCGGGGAGCTGTTTTTT	CASSLVQSGELFF
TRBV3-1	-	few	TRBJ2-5	TGTGCCAGCAGCCAAGATCAGGGCCTCCGTGTAAAGACCCAGTACTTC	CASSQDQGLRVKTQYF
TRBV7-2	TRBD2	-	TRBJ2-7	TGTGCCAGCAGCCCGGGACTAGCGGAGATCTACGAGCAGTACTTC	CASSPGLAEIYEQYF
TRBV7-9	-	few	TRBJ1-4	TGTGCCAGCATGTGGGAAGGTGAAAAACTGTTTTTT	CASMWEGEKLFF
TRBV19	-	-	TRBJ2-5	TGTGCCAGTAGTATTGAGCCTACTAGGGAAGAGACCCAGTACTTC	CASSIEPTREETQYF
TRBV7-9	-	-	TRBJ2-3	TGTGCCAGCAGTTATACAGATACGCAGTGTTTT	CASSYTDTQCF
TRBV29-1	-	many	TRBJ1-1	TGCAGCGCCGTTAGATCTACTGAAGCTTTCTTT	CSAVRSTEAFF
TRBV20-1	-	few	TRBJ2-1	TGCAGTGCTAGTCTCCTGACCGTCGGATTTGAGCAGTTCTTC	CSASLLTVGFEQFF
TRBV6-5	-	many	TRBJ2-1	TGTGCCAGCAGTTCGGAACGGGGGACCTACAATCGGGAGCAGTTCTTC	CASSSERGTYNREQFF
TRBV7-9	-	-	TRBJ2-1	TGTGCCAGCAGCTTTGGACTAGGGGGGTTCGATGAGCAGTTCTTC	CASSFGLGGFDEQFF
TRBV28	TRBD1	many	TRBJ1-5	TGTGCCAGCAGAGGACAGGGAATTGGAAATCAGCCCCAGCATTTT	CASRGQGIGNQPQHF
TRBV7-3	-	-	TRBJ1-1	TGTGCCAGCAAGGTGGCCGGGAACACTGAAGCTTTCTTT	CASKVAGNTEAFF
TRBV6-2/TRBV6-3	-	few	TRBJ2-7	TGTGCCAGCCAAGAATACAGCTACGAGCAGTACTTC	CASQEYSYEQYF
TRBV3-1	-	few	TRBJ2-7	TGTGCCAGCAGACCTTGGACATCTTCCTACGAGCAGTACTTC	CASRPWTSSYEQYF
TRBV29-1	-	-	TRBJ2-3	TGCAGCGTTGAGATAGGACTTACGCAGTATTTT	CSVEIGLTQYF
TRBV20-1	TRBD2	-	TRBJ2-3	TGCAGTGCTGGACTAGCGGGAGTAAGAGATACGCAGTATTTT	CSAGLAGVRDTQYF
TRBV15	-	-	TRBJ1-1	TGTGCCACCAGCAGAGTCAACACTGAAGCTTTCTTT	CATSRVNTEAFF
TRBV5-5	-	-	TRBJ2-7	TGTGCCATCAGCCGCGGGCTTTTCTACGAGCAGTACTTC	CAISRGLFYEQYF
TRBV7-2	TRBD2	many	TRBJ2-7	TGTGCCAGCAGCTTCGGCGGGAGCTACGAGCAGTACTTC	CASSFGGSYEQYF
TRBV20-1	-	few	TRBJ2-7	TGCAGTGCTAGCCGGCCTCCGGGGGAGCAGTACTTC	CSASRPPGEQYF
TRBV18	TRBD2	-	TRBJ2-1	TGTGCCAGCTCGCGGACTAGCGGGAGTGCTGCCAATGAGCAGTTCTTC	CASSRTSGSAANEQFF
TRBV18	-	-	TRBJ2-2	TGTGCCAGCTCACCCCCCGTCGGACCTCAGGGCGGGGAGCTGTTTTTT	CASSPPVGPQGGELFF
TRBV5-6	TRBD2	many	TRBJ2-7	TGTGCCAGCATCAGGACTAGCGGCTCCTACGAGCAGTACTTC	CASIRTSGSYEQYF
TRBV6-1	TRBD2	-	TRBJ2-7	TGTGCCATCGACGTTGCGGGGGATCCCTACGAGCAGTACTTC	CAIDVAGDPYEQYF
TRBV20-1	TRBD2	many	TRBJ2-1	TGCAGTGCGACCGAACTAGCGAAGGGGTACAATGAGCAGTTCTTC	CSATELAKGYNEQFF
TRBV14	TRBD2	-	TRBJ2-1	TGTGCCAGCAGCAAAGGACTAGCGGGAGGTGAGCAGTTCTTC	CASSKGLAGGEQFF
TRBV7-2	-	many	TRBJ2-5	TGTGCCAGCAGCTTAAGTTTGGGAGAGACCCAGTACTTC	CASSLSLGETQYF
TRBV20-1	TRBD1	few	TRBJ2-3	TGCAGTGCTAGAACCGGGACAGGGCACACAGATACGCAGTATTTT	CSARTGTGHTDTQYF
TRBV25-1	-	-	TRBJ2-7	TGTGCCAGCAGCTTCTACGAGCAGTACTTC	CASSFYEQYF
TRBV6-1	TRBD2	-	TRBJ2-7	TGTGCCAGCAGACAACACTTTAGCGGGAGGGTTTACGAGCAGTACTTC	CASRQHFSGRVYEQYF
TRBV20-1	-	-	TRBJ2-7	TGCAGTGCTAGAAAGGCCCTCTCCTACGAGCAGTACTTC	CSARKALSYEQYF
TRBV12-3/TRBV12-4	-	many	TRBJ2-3	TGTGCCAGCAGTTTGGGGCACGGGACTAGCACAGATACGCAGTATTTT	CASSLGHGTSTDTQYF
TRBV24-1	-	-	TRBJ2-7	TGTGCCACCAGTGATTTCAAGGGCCTTTTCGTTTACGAGCAGTACTTC	CATSDFKGLFVYEQYF
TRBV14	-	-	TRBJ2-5	TGTGCCACCAATCGGGCGCCCCGGGAGACCCAGTACTTC	CATNRAPRETQYF
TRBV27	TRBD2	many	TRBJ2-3	TGTGCCAGCAGGACTAGCGGTACAGATACGCAGTATTTT	CASRTSGTDTQYF